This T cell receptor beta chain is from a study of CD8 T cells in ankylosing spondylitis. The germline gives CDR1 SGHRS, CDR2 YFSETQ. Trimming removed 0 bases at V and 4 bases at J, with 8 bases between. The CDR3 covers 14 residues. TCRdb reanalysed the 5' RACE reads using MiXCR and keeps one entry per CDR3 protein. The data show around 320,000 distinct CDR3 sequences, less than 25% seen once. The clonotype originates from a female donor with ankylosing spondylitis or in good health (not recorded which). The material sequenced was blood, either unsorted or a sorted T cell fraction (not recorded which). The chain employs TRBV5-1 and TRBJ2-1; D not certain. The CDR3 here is CASSLEGVYNEQFF. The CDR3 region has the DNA TGCGCCAGCAGCTTGGAGGGTGTTTACAATGAGCAGTTCTTC.